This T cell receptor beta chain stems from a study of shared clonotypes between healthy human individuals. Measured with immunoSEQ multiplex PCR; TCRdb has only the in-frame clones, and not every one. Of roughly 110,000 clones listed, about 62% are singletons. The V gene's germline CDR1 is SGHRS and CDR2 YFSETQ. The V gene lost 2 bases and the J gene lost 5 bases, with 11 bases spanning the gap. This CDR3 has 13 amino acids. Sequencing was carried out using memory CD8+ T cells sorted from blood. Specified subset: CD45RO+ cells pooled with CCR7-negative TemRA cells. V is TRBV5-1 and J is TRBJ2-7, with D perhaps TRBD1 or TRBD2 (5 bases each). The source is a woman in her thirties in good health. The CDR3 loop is CASSFAGSDEQYF. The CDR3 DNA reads TGCGCCAGCAGCTTCGCAGGGAGCGACGAGCAGTACTTC.